Each of the 22 T cell receptor beta chains below was sequenced from the same sample in a study of T-cell reconstitution after alpha-beta-depleted transplantation in children. Preparing the TCRbeta library involved the use of unique molecular identifiers. MiXCR, run by TCRdb on the PCR reads, gives a single entry per CDR3 protein. Here the sample spans about 400,000 distinct CDR3 sequences, around 15% being singletons. The sequencing used PBMCs, mostly from graft donor cells, collected 360 days after TCRalphabeta/CD19-depleted stem cell transplant. The receptors were gathered from a boy under three years old who had a stem cell transplant for Wiskott-Aldrich syndrome, so the T cells may come from the graft donor.

This clonotype was seen a few times. The chain joins TRBV24-1 to TRBJ1-1; D is unclear. V lost 8 bases and J lost 4, with 10 bases in between. This CDR3 has 12 amino acids. The germline V gene has CDR1 KGHDR and CDR2 SFDVKD. The CDR3 is CATTPGGTEAFF. CDR3 nucleotide sequence: TGTGCCACCACCCCTGGCGGCACTGAAGCTTTCTTT.

The chain couples TRBV12-3 or TRBV12-4 to TRBJ1-5; no firm D call. Trimming removed 1 base from V and 6 bases from J, with 7 bases in between. The CDR3 is made up of 13 amino acids. CDR3 loop: CASSLESAQPQHF. CDR3 bases: TGTGCCAGCAGTTTAGAGTCCGCTCAGCCCCAGCATTTT.

As concerns this clonotype: A read error may account for a junction end that differs from germline. The chain couples TRBV7-8 to TRBJ2-3; D perhaps matches TRBD2 (5 bases). The CDR3 is 16 amino acids. The germline V gene encodes CDR1 SGHVS and CDR2 FQNEAQ. CDR3 loop: CASSSQRFGSRDTQYF. In DNA form, the CDR3 reads TGTGCCAGCAGCTCCCAGCGGTTTGGGAGCAGAGATACGCAGTATTTT. Drawing the rest from reference TRBV7-8 and TRBJ2-3, the complete variable domain is GAGVSQSPRYKVAKRGQDVALRCDPISGHVSLFWYQQALGQGPEFLTYFQNEAQLDKSGLPSDRFFAERPEGSVSTLKIQRTQQEDSAVYLCASSSQRFGSRDTQYFGPGTRLTVL.

In this sample, this clonotype turned up a few times. The gene calls are TRBV25-1 and TRBJ1-1, with a weak D call TRBD1 (5 bases). The CDR3 covers 13 residues. Between the trimmed V and J ends, which lost 8 bases and 7 bases, there was a span of 17 bases. Germline V gene lookup returns CDR1 MGHDK and CDR2 SYGVNS. The CDR3 spells CASPKGWGIEAFF. CDR3 nucleotides: TGTGCCAGCCCAAAGGGATGGGGGATTGAAGCTTTCTTT.

This clonotype was counted a few times. The V and J genes are TRBV12-3 or TRBV12-4 and TRBJ2-3, with 8 bases identical to TRBD2. Losses at the gene ends were 5 bases for V and 6 bases for J; bases not matched to a gene: 10. The CDR3 runs 15 residues. The CDR3 nucleotides are TGTGCCAGCAGTCAGGGCCCCCGACTAGCGGATACGCAGTATTTT. Its protein product is CASSQGPRLADTQYF.

The rearrangement uses TRBV15 and TRBJ2-1; D call uncertain. This CDR3 has 16 residues. V was clipped by 3 bases and J by 5 bases, with 17 bases between them. CDR1 is LNHNV, CDR2 YYDKDF, per germline (reference sequence). Here the CDR3 DNA reads TGTGCCACCAGCAGGGGTTCGAGGAAGACCAACAATGAGCAGTTCTTC. It specifies CATSRGSRKTNNEQFF.

The chain combines TRBV29-1 with TRBJ2-7, with 10 bases matching TRBD1. V dropped 5 bases and J dropped 9; count of bases not matched to a gene: 7. The CDR3 sequence is 12 residues long. The germline CDR1 and CDR2 sequences are SQVTM and ANQGSEA. The CDR3 bases are TGCAGCGTTCGGACAGGGGGAGTAGCGCAGTACTTC. Amino acids: CSVRTGGVAQYF.

This clonotype was counted only a few times. The chain recombines TRBV7-8 with TRBJ2-2; the D is unclear. CDR1 is SGHVS and CDR2 is FQNEAQ in the germline V gene. The CDR3 runs to 12 residues. V was pared by 5 bases and J by 6 bases, with 7 bases between. In DNA, the CDR3 is TGTGCCAGCAGCCCCGACTCCGGGGAGCTGTTTTTT. Protein: CASSPDSGELFF.

The chain carries TRBV20-1 and TRBJ1-1; 8 bases line up with TRBD1. Germline CDR1 DFQATT, CDR2 SNEGSKA (reference sequence). The trim removed 1 base at V and 1 base at J, leaving 8 bases unmatched. This CDR3 has 16 amino acids. Here the CDR3 reads CSARGYPGQENTEAFF. The CDR3 DNA is TGCAGTGCTAGAGGATATCCGGGACAGGAGAACACTGAAGCTTTCTTT.

The chain couples TRBV7-2 to TRBJ2-7; D call uncertain. The CDR3 has 13 residues. Between the trimmed V and J ends, which lost 8 bases and 2 bases, there was a span of 13 bases. Germline CDR1 reads SGHTA; CDR2 reads FQGNSA. CDR3 sequence reads: CASSSFPAYEQYF. The CDR3 DNA sequence: TGTGCCAGCTCTTCCTTTCCGGCCTACGAGCAGTACTTC.

Only a few counts were recorded for this clonotype. The gene calls are TRBV20-1 and TRBJ1-2; D remains ambiguous. Germline CDR1 reads DFQATT; CDR2 reads SNEGSKA (reference sequence). Trimming cost V 1 base and J 4 bases, with 10 bases left between them. The CDR3 is 13 residues long. CDR3 sequence (DNA): TGCAGTGCTAGAGCGACCGGGTCCTATGGCTACACCTTC. Translation gives CSARATGSYGYTF.

This clonotype was counted a few times. This rearrangement joins TRBV10-3 to TRBJ2-7; D uncertain. CDR3 length: 11 amino acids. V was clipped by 1 base and J by 5 bases, with 3 bases between them. Germline assignment: CDR1 ENHRY and CDR2 SYGVKD. The CDR3: CAISELDEQYF. CDR3 DNA: TGTGCCATCAGTGAGTTAGACGAGCAGTACTTC.

The chain links TRBV20-1 to TRBJ2-7; TRBD2 matches 15 bases. The V gene's germline CDR1 is DFQATT and CDR2 SNEGSKA (reference sequence). The CDR3 consists of 15 residues. V trimming: 6 bases; J trimming: 4 bases; junction bases outside the gene matches: 7. As DNA, the CDR3 is TGCAGTGCCGAAAGGACTAGCGGGAGGGTTTACGAGCAGTACTTC. It encodes CSAERTSGRVYEQYF.

The chain carries TRBV20-1 and TRBJ1-3; TRBD1 might be the D (5 bases). Trimming took 3 bases from V and 0 from J, leaving 12 bases between them. This CDR3 spans 15 amino acids. Germline V CDR1 and CDR2: DFQATT, SNEGSKA (reference sequence). The CDR3 bases are TGCAGTGCTAGGGGACGAGGGAGCTCTGGAAACACCATATATTTT. This gives the protein CSARGRGSSGNTIYF.

The V call is TRBV5-1, the J call TRBJ2-3, with D perhaps being TRBD1 or TRBD2 (5 bases each). Trimming removed 3 bases at V and 5 bases at J, with 13 bases between. The CDR3 runs 14 residues. Germline lookup yields CDR1 SGHRS and CDR2 YFSETQ. The chain's CDR3 is CASSSWGAGDTQYF. DNA of the CDR3: TGCGCCAGCAGCTCGTGGGGCGCGGGAGATACGCAGTATTTT.

This clonotype was seen only a few times. The V gene is TRBV7-9, the J gene TRBJ2-7, with 9 bases fitting TRBD1. V was clipped by 5 bases and J by 3 bases; unmatched bases: 8. The CDR3 covers 15 residues. Germline-derived CDR1 and CDR2 are SEHNR and FQNEAQ (reference sequence). CDR3 loop: CASSLRTGADYEQYF. As DNA, the CDR3 is TGTGCCAGCAGCCTCAGGACAGGGGCGGACTACGAGCAGTACTTC.

The rearrangement joins TRBV7-2 to TRBJ2-5, with a possible D match to TRBD1 (5 bases). V was pared by 6 bases and J by 9 bases, with 14 bases between. The CDR3 sequence is 12 residues long. Germline V CDR1 and CDR2: SGHTA, FQGNSA. In DNA, the CDR3 is TGTGCCAGCAGAGGGGCCCCGCCGGCCCAGTACTTC. This translates into CASRGAPPAQYF.

This clonotype has at least ten counts. The CDR3 here is CASSLVSRLAANTGELFF. Written as DNA, the CDR3 is TGTGCCAGCAGCTTAGTATCGCGGCTAGCGGCGAACACCGGGGAGCTGTTTTTT. The genes are TRBV7-8 and TRBJ2-2; 7 bases map to TRBD2. The J segment lost 0 bases and the V segment lost 1 base, leaving 8 bases of the junction unmatched. CDR1 is SGHVS and CDR2 is FQNEAQ in the germline V gene. This CDR3 spans 18 amino acids.

The chain links TRBV4-3 to TRBJ2-3; 9 bases are a match to TRBD2. The ends lost 1 base at V and 6 bases at J; junction bases unmatched: 11. CDR3 length equals 17 residues. Germline CDR1 and CDR2: LGHNA and YSLEER. CDR3 bases: TGCGCCAGCAGCCAAGCGAGGCATAGCGGGAGTGTGGATACGCAGTATTTT. This encodes CASSQARHSGSVDTQYF.

In this sample, this clonotype turned up a few times. V gene TRBV11-1 combines with J gene TRBJ2-3; 11 bases are shared with TRBD2. Germline CDR1 SGHAT, CDR2 FQDESV (reference sequence). Germline trimming cut 2 bases from V and 1 base from J; bases unmatched to any gene: 14. CDR3 length equals 20 residues. CDR3 in amino acids: CASSLRLAGGQDKGTDTQYF. Here the CDR3 DNA reads TGTGCCAGCAGCTTACGGCTAGCGGGGGGACAGGATAAAGGCACAGATACGCAGTATTTT.

This sequence joins TRBV6-1 and TRBJ2-5, with 11 bases fitting TRBD2. Per the germline V gene, CDR1 is MNHNS and CDR2 is SASEGT. V was pared by 6 bases and J by 6 bases, with 12 bases of the junction left unmatched. The CDR3 covers 16 residues. CDR3 nucleotides: TGTGCCAGCAGGCCCCAACTAGCGGGAGAGGCAAAGACCCAGTACTTC. Its translation is CASRPQLAGEAKTQYF.

The rearrangement joins TRBV7-9 to TRBJ1-2; D not certain. In germline, CDR1 is SEHNR, CDR2 FQNEAQ (reference sequence). The V gene lost 11 bases and the J gene lost 3 bases, with 10 bases spanning the gap. This CDR3 has 11 amino acids. CDR3 bases: TGTGCCTCCCTTGATCACTATGGCTACACCTTC. It translates to CASLDHYGYTF.